Sequencing of this T cell receptor (beta chain) was carried out in a study of glioma-infiltrating T cells after dendritic cell vaccination. Study background: Dendritic cells derived from monocytes and pulsed with autologous tumor lysate formed the vaccine. Three intradermal dendritic cell vaccine injections were given every two weeks.

Patients had residual fresh-frozen tumor tissue and more than two years of survival data. Assay: immunoSEQ multiplex PCR; the TCRdb copy retains only in-frame clones and omits some. The sample includes tens of thousands of clones, about four fifths seen only once; the top ten take approximately 2.1%. Germline CDR1 reads SGHRS; CDR2 reads YFSETQ. The length of the CDR3 is 14 residues. V shed 4 bases, J shed 3 bases, and the junction held 7 bases outside the gene matches. This sample comprised blood, obtained before dendritic cell vaccination. The receptor's source is a human donor with glioblastoma. This chain connects TRBV5-1 to TRBJ2-7; 7 nucleotides align to TRBD1. Written as DNA, the CDR3 is TGCGCCAGCAGCGCTGGGACAGTTCTCTACGAGCAGTACTTC. Protein: CASSAGTVLYEQYF.